These T cell receptor beta chains were read from a single sample in a study of blood T cell repertoires in COVID-19. Profiled with immunoSEQ multiplex PCR; TCRdb holds only in-frame clones, not every one. The table has about 39,000 clones, just over 90% seen once. Sequencing used peripheral blood. The receptors were gathered from a man between 50 and 59 years old with active COVID-19. Each CDR3 is given without its conserved first and last residue.

j_call cdr3_length v_call cdr3_aa
TRBJ2-2 11 TRBV7-3 ASSLGPQGELF
TRBJ1-1 10 TRBV6-2/TRBV6-3 ASSYGYTEAF
TRBJ2-7 12 TRBV5-1 ASIAGLGGGEQY
TRBJ2-1 13 TRBV5-1 ASSLALAGNHEQF
TRBJ2-1 15 TRBV7-8 ASSLSFDTLGGNEQF
TRBJ1-4 13 TRBV5-1 ASSLEGIRYGKLF
TRBJ1-5 11 TRBV11-2 ASSPGVGQPQH
TRBJ1-5 11 TRBV3-1/TRBV3-2 ASSQARGQPQH
TRBJ2-3 15 TRBV7-2 ASSLDASRLAGDTQY
TRBJ1-1 15 TRBV7-8 ASSLTQTGGSGTEAF
TRBJ1-2 11 TRBV6-5 ASRSDRARGYT
TRBJ1-2 9 TRBV5-6 ASSRTRGYT
TRBJ2-1 13 TRBV7-3 ASSPGLAGVNEQF
TRBJ2-2 16 TRBV30 ALRGKGDRGFFTGELF
TRBJ2-5 13 TRBV11-3 ASSLEVGGPETQY
TRBJ2-1 13 TRBV2 ASTVAGASYNEQF
TRBJ2-1 11 TRBV5-6 ASTRQGLNEQF
TRBJ1-1 11 TRBV5-1 ASSSGGAGEAF
TRBJ2-1 13 TRBV9 ASSVGSGSYNEQF
TRBJ1-2 11 TRBV29-1 SVVVRFNYGYT
TRBJ1-2 12 TRBV5-1 ASSWGQGVDPLT
TRBJ2-7 11 TRBV6-6 ASIPGQGREQY